This T cell receptor beta chain is from a study of CD8+CD57+ T cells in acquired aplastic anemia (dated by TCRdb to the late 2010s). For the wider study: Extracted DNA from sorted CD4+ and CD8+ cells averaged around 3.4 ug, ranging from roughly 0.17 to 30 ug. CD8+CD57+ expansion was defined as a frequency above the mean frequency observed in healthy subjects.

Genomic DNA served as template for TCR beta VDJ combination and CDR3 sequence profiling. TCR repertoire sequencing was run on an Illumina HiSeq 2000. In the source study's methods: Repertoire assessment relied on Simpson's diversity index, CDR3 size and DJ length profiles, and TRBV/TRBJ rearrangement plots. The most abundant DNA sequence in the deep sequencing data was defined as the immunodominant clone. CDR3 amino acid sequences were checked for sharing across subjects and were also compared against the VDJdb database and published repertoires. TCRdb trimmed public reads at Q25 via fastp, called clones via MiXCR and kept in-frame beta chains. Merged by CDR3 protein, the rows form single entries marked with the most common genes and DNA. What appears here as the V and J calls and clone size reflects TCRdb's work, not the paper's. A total of about 200,000 distinct CDR3 sequences appear in this sample, 55% to 65% of them only once. The ten largest clones represent about three fifths of the sample.

Findings and caveats that apply to the study as a whole: Between patients and healthy controls, no significant difference in CD8+ Simpson's diversity was found (P=0.060). Some 30 CD8+ CDR3 sequences were found to be shared between patients and controls, but these sequences appeared to be highly expressed in patients and within the immunodominant clones of the patients.

The patients picked for sequencing were ones in whom flow cytometry had shown an expansion of CD8+CD57+ cells. Severe acquired aplastic anemia was diagnosed in all patients according to International Study of Aplastic Anemia and Agranulocytosis and Camitta criteria. Patients had received no therapy at the time of blood sampling. TCR repertoires of sorted CD4+ and CD8+ blood T cells from severe aplastic anemia patients and healthy subjects were deep-sequenced in the study. Patients were enrolled under clinicaltrials.gov protocols 00001620, 01623167, 00001397, 00071045, 00081523 and 00961064 in the USA. Ficoll-Paque density gradient centrifugation was used to isolate peripheral blood mononuclear cells. CD4+ and CD8+ T cells were sorted by FACS or magnetic beads before DNA extraction. V trim: 4 bases; J trim: 8 bases; unmatched bases: 7. Sequences SQVTM (CDR1) and ANQGSEA (CDR2) are obtained from the germline V gene. The CDR3 starts with the cysteine, ends with the phenylalanine, and has 12 residues. The read is trimmed to its CDR3 DNA, 36 bases read in frame from base 1.

The sample holds a few counts of this clonotype. No antigen is known for it. There are no base qualities to consult, and no much larger clone falls within one base. The sequence derives from a human donor with aplastic anemia. The chain joins TRBV29-1 to TRBJ1-1, and TRBD1 matches 7 of the central bases. Sequences were obtained from sorted CD4+, CD8+, or CD8+CD57+ T cells (not recorded which) from PBMCs. The sequenced DNA is TGCAGCGTTGCAAGACAGGGAGCAGAAGCTTTCTTT. It translates to CSVARQGAEAFF.